Presented here are 27 T cell receptor beta chains from one specimen sequenced in a study of radiotherapy plus CTLA-4 blockade in lung cancer. The method was immunoSEQ multiplex PCR; TCRdb's version includes in-frame clones alone and lacks a portion of them. The table has 89,000 or so clones, 75% to 90% seen once. Source: peripheral blood, taken from a patient treated with radiotherapy plus ipilimumab. These receptors were taken from a human donor with non-small cell lung cancer who had a partial response to radiotherapy plus ipilimumab.

The rearrangement joins TRBV7-9 to TRBJ2-7; tentative D call: TRBD1 (5 bases). V lost 5 bases to trimming and J lost 0 bases, with 20 bases between them. The germline V gene has CDR1 SEHNR and CDR2 FQNEAQ (reference sequence). The CDR3 consists of 17 residues. CDR3 nucleotides: TGTGCCAGCAGCCGTGGGGCACTACCCCGAAGCTCCTACGAGCAGTACTTC. The encoded protein is CASSRGALPRSSYEQYF.

The chain combines TRBV5-5 with TRBJ2-1, with no clear D. The CDR3 is 16 residues long. Germline V gene sequence: CDR1 SGHKS, CDR2 YYEKEE (reference sequence). The V end was cut by 2 bases, the J end by 0 bases, with 12 bases between. The CDR3 nucleotides are TGTGCCAGCAGCTTAACCGGGTCAAGCTCCTACAATGAGCAGTTCTTC. Protein: CASSLTGSSSYNEQFF.

The J gene is TRBJ2-7, the V gene TRBV21-1; the DNA was not used to check the table's D call, TRBD2. TRBV21-1 is a known pseudogene. The CDR3 is made up of 14 amino acids. In DNA form, the CDR3 reads TGTGCCAGCAGCAATTGGGCGGGAATGGTCGAGCAGTACTTC. It codes for CASSNWAGMVEQYF.

The CDR3, as DNA: TGCGCCAGCGCCCGGGACAGGGGTCAAGAGACCCAGTACTTC. This encodes CASARDRGQETQYF. The chain carries TRBV10-2 and TRBJ2-5; TRBD1 agrees at 10 bases. CDR1 and CDR2 from the germline V gene are WSHSY and SAAADI. V lost 8 bases, J lost 2 bases, and 5 bases stayed unmatched. This CDR3 has 14 amino acids.

The gene calls are TRBV19 and TRBJ1-1; maybe TRBD1 (6 bases). The V gene lost 3 bases and the J gene lost 5 bases, with 10 bases spanning the gap. This CDR3 has 13 residues. Germline lookup yields CDR1 LNHDA and CDR2 SQIVND (reference sequence). CDR3 nucleotide sequence: TGTGCCAGTAGTATCACTCAGGGGACTGAAGCTTTCTTT. This gives the protein CASSITQGTEAFF.

This clone was counted a single time. The rearrangement uses TRBV27 and TRBJ1-1; no clear D gene. CDR1 MNHEY and CDR2 SMNVEV come from the germline V gene (reference sequence). The CDR3 has 14 amino acids. The V gene lost 2 bases and the J gene lost 0 bases, with 7 bases spanning the gap. In DNA, the CDR3 is TGTGCCAGCAGTTTAAATGGCATGAACACTGAAGCTTTCTTT. Translating it yields CASSLNGMNTEAFF.

The J gene is TRBJ1-2, the V gene TRBV28, with D maybe TRBD1 (5 bases). The germline gives CDR1 MDHEN, CDR2 SYDVKM. With 2 bases removed from V and 6 bases from J, the gap between germline ends came to 13 bases. This CDR3 has 14 amino acids. The CDR3 nucleotides are TGTGCCAGCAGTTTAACGGGGGGAGTCCATGGCTACACCTTC. This encodes CASSLTGGVHGYTF.

The table lists this clone with a few counts. Other DNA sequences in this sample translate to the same CDR3. The chain has TRBV5-1 and TRBJ2-7; D is possibly TRBD1 (7 bases). The germline CDR1 and CDR2 sequences are SGHRS and YFSETQ. Trimming cost V 3 bases and J 3 bases, with 13 bases left between them. The CDR3 has 14 amino acids. Here the CDR3 reads CASSSSGGSYEQYF. The DNA of the CDR3 is TGCGCCAGCAGCTCCTCAGGGGGGAGCTACGAGCAGTACTTC.

V is TRBV4-1 and J is TRBJ2-1; 8 bases are a match to TRBD1. Trimming at V came to 0 bases and at J to 15 bases, leaving 7 bases not matched to a gene. Germline V gene sequence: CDR1 MGHRA, CDR2 YSYEKL. The CDR3 extends over 13 amino acids. In DNA form, the CDR3 reads TGCGCCAGCAGCCAAGATCTGGGGACAGGCCTGTTCTTC. Amino acids: CASSQDLGTGLFF.

V is TRBV6-4 and J is TRBJ2-5; 10 nucleotides match TRBD1. Trimming at V came to 0 bases and at J to 5 bases, leaving 3 bases not matched to a gene. This CDR3 contains 15 residues. The V gene's germline CDR1 is MRHNA and CDR2 SNTAGT. CDR3 in amino acids: CASSDSTGGGETQYF. The CDR3 DNA is TGTGCCAGCAGTGACTCGACAGGGGGCGGGGAGACCCAGTACTTC.

The CDR3 region is CASSLEISGLASYNEQFF. DNA of the CDR3: TGCGCCAGCAGCTTGGAAATTTCGGGACTAGCGTCCTACAATGAGCAGTTCTTC. J is TRBJ2-1 and V is TRBV5-1, with 10 nucleotides matching TRBD2. There are 18 residues in the CDR3. The V segment lost 0 bases and the J segment 1 base; nucleotides outside the gene matches: 7. Germline V gene lookup returns CDR1 SGHRS and CDR2 YFSETQ.

The chain recombines TRBV6-5 with TRBJ1-4; 10 nucleotides line up with TRBD1. This CDR3 is 14 amino acids long. The V gene end was trimmed by 6 bases and the J gene end by 8 bases; junction bases not matched to a gene: 6. Germline V CDR1 and CDR2: MNHEY, SVGAGI. The chain's CDR3 is CASRGDRGGEKLFF. CDR3 nucleotides: TGTGCCAGCAGAGGGGACAGGGGAGGGGAAAAACTGTTTTTT.

The chain joins TRBV9 to TRBJ1-1; no firm D call. The CDR3 totals 13 residues. The germline V gene has CDR1 SGDLS and CDR2 YYNGEE. V was cut by 3 bases and J by 3 bases, with 9 bases left in between. The CDR3 coding sequence is TGTGCCAGCAGCGCGTCGGGAGACACTGAAGCTTTCTTT. This translates into CASSASGDTEAFF. Drawing the rest from reference TRBV9 and TRBJ1-1, the complete variable domain is DSGVTQTPKHLITATGQRVTLRCSPRSGDLSVYWYQQSLDQGLQFLIQYYNGEERAKGNILERFSAQQFPDLHSELNLSSLELGDSALYFCASSASGDTEAFFGQGTRLTVV.

The V call is TRBV9, the J call TRBJ2-5; D unresolved. The CDR3 contains 14 residues. Per germline, CDR1 SGDLS and CDR2 YYNGEE. Trimming took 5 bases from V and 4 from J, leaving 15 bases between them. The CDR3, as DNA: TGTGCCAGCAGGCCCAATACTCGATCAGAGACCCAGTACTTC. It specifies CASRPNTRSETQYF.

The chain uses TRBV2 and TRBJ1-5; maybe TRBD1 (5 bases). The CDR3 loop spans 16 amino acids. The germline V gene encodes CDR1 SNHLY and CDR2 FYNNEI. V was pared by 8 bases and J by 3 bases, with 20 bases between. The CDR3 here is CASVTAMGDSNQPQHF. In nucleotides, the CDR3 is TGTGCCAGCGTGACGGCGATGGGGGACTCCAATCAGCCCCAGCATTTT. Combining the CDR3 with reference TRBV2 and TRBJ1-5 gives the whole variable domain EPEVTQTPSHQVTQMGQEVILRCVPISNHLYFYWYRQILGQKVEFLVSFYNNEISEKSEIFDDQFSVERPDGSNFTLKIRSTKLEDSAMYFCASVTAMGDSNQPQHFGDGTRLSIL.

There are a few counts of this clone. This specimen includes other DNA sequences encoding the same CDR3. The V call is TRBV27, the J call TRBJ2-7; 10 bases are shared with TRBD1. J was trimmed by 3 bases and V by 5 bases; bases with no gene match: 7. Germline CDR1 reads MNHEY; CDR2 reads SMNVEV (reference sequence). The CDR3 extends over 15 amino acids. The CDR3 region has the DNA TGTGCCAGCAGTCCGATAGGGACAGGGGTCTACGAGCAGTACTTC. This translates into CASSPIGTGVYEQYF.

The chain carries TRBV5-6 and TRBJ2-3; 11 positions agree with TRBD2. From germline, CDR1 is SGHDT and CDR2 YYEEEE. The J segment lost 4 bases and the V segment lost 4 bases, leaving 14 bases of the junction unmatched. There are 18 residues in the CDR3. The CDR3 sequence: CASSRPGLAESPSDTQYF. The CDR3 DNA reads TGTGCCAGCAGCCGCCCGGGACTAGCGGAGTCCCCCTCAGATACGCAGTATTTT.

CDR3 loop: CAISESTRGGRIYNEQFF. In nucleotides, the CDR3 is TGTGCCATCAGTGAGTCGACTCGTGGCGGGAGGATCTACAATGAGCAGTTCTTC. The chain links TRBV10-3 to TRBJ2-1; the match to TRBD2 covers 8 bases. This CDR3 is built from 18 residues. V lost 0 bases to trimming and J lost 3 bases; unmatched junction nucleotides: 10. The germline gives CDR1 ENHRY, CDR2 SYGVKD.

The chain recombines TRBV20-1 with TRBJ1-2, with 8 bases matching TRBD1. J gave up 6 bases and V 5 bases, and 2 bases lay outside the gene matches. The CDR3 runs 11 residues. Germline V gene data show CDR1 as DFQATT and CDR2 as SNEGSKA (reference sequence). Written as DNA, the CDR3 is TGCAGTGCTGGGGACAGGCATGGCTACACCTTC. Residues: CSAGDRHGYTF.

The rearrangement links TRBV6-6 to TRBJ2-5; 8 bases line up with TRBD1. V was clipped by 2 bases and J by 5 bases; unmatched bases: 7. Germline assignment: CDR1 MNHNY and CDR2 SVGAGI (reference sequence). This CDR3 is 15 amino acids long. CDR3 loop: CASSYPQGEKETQYF. The CDR3 nucleotides read TGTGCCAGCAGTTACCCACAGGGGGAAAAGGAGACCCAGTACTTC.

The chain links TRBV7-2 to TRBJ1-2; D gene ambiguous. Deletions cut 1 base from V and 8 bases from J, with 14 bases between. CDR1 and CDR2 from the germline V gene are SGHTA and FQGNSA. The CDR3 is 14 residues long. CDR3 sequence reads: CASSLEPGSRGYTF. The CDR3 DNA sequence: TGTGCCAGCAGCTTAGAGCCAGGCTCAAGAGGCTACACCTTC.

The chain carries TRBV15 and TRBJ2-5; TRBD1 might be the D (5 bases). Germline CDR1 and CDR2: LNHNV and YYDKDF (reference sequence). The V gene lost 4 bases and the J gene lost 4 bases, with 10 bases spanning the gap. The CDR3 has 13 residues. CDR3 residues: CATSTGFGETQYF. CDR3 coding DNA: TGTGCCACCAGCACAGGGTTTGGAGAGACCCAGTACTTC.

V and J are TRBV7-9 and TRBJ2-7; D unresolved. With 5 bases removed from V and 1 base from J, the gap between germline ends came to 6 bases. The CDR3 spans 12 residues. Germline V gives CDR1 SEHNR, CDR2 FQNEAQ (reference sequence). The DNA for the CDR3 is TGTGCCAGCAGCCCCCTGTCCTACGAGCAGTACTTC. Translation gives CASSPLSYEQYF.

The chain joins TRBV7-2 to TRBJ2-3, with 7 bases aligning to TRBD2. The germline CDR1 and CDR2 sequences are SGHTA and FQGNSA. The CDR3 spans 15 residues. J lost 1 base, V lost 5 bases, and 6 bases had no gene match. As DNA, the CDR3 is TGTGCCAGCAGCGTACTAGCGCGACGCACAGATACGCAGTATTTT. Translated, it gives CASSVLARRTDTQYF.

The CDR3 spells CASSSTGSTGPYGYTF. In nucleotides, the CDR3 is TGTGCCAGCAGTTCAACTGGGTCGACAGGGCCCTATGGCTACACCTTC. The chain uses TRBV7-3 and TRBJ1-2, with TRBD1 matching 7 bases. CDR3 length: 16 residues. The germline V gene encodes CDR1 SGHTA and CDR2 FQGTGA. V lost 6 bases to trimming and J lost 4 bases; unmatched junction nucleotides: 14.

The V gene is TRBV7-3, the J gene TRBJ2-1; D is uncertain. The CDR3 is made up of 16 amino acids. V was cut by 0 bases and J by 0 bases, with 9 bases left in between. Germline CDR1 and CDR2: SGHTA and FQGTGA. CDR3 sequence: CASSLTVPLSYNEQFF. The CDR3 nucleotides are TGTGCCAGCAGCTTAACTGTCCCACTCTCCTACAATGAGCAGTTCTTC. Full variable domain (rest looked up from reference TRBV7-3 and TRBJ2-1): GAGVSQTPSNKVTEKGKYVELRCDPISGHTALYWYRQSLGQGPEFLIYFQGTGAADDSGLPNDRFFAVRPEGSVSTLKIQRTERGDSAVYLCASSLTVPLSYNEQFFGPGTRLTVL.

This sequence joins TRBV2 and TRBJ1-2; D uncertain. The ends were cut back, 6 bases at V and 8 bases at J, with 10 bases in the middle. This CDR3 spans 11 amino acids. Per germline, CDR1 SNHLY and CDR2 FYNNEI. The CDR3 reads CASSVIRGYTF. CDR3 nucleotides: TGTGCCAGCAGCGTCATTCGGGGCTACACCTTC.